A selection of T cell receptor beta chains follows, all from one sample in a study of shared clonotypes between healthy human individuals. TCRdb's table, derived via immunoSEQ multiplex PCR, lists solely in-frame clones and lacks some. The profile shows a few hundred thousand clones, around three quarters of them singletons. The sequencing input was PBMCs. The receptor source for this set is a woman in her forties in good health. Some clones in this sample may be carry-over from other donors' samples. Both conserved end residues are part of each CDR3. A D gene is named only where the DNA matches it firmly. Only some rows state a clone size, as once, few, many or a class for expanded clones.

v_gene: TRBV9; d_gene: -; len: 13; j_gene: TRBJ1-3; abundance: -; CDR3nt: TGTGCCAGCAGCGGGGGACCTGGCGACACCATATATTTT; CDR3aa: CASSGGPGDTIYF
v_gene: TRBV27; d_gene: TRBD1; len: 15; j_gene: TRBJ2-1; abundance: many; CDR3nt: TGTGCCAGCAGTCCCCGACAGGGTTTCTACAATGAGCAGTTCTTC; CDR3aa: CASSPRQGFYNEQFF
v_gene: TRBV15; d_gene: TRBD2; len: 15; j_gene: TRBJ2-5; abundance: -; CDR3nt: TGTGCCACCAGCAGAGATCGGGGGGGCGGAGAGACCCAGTACTTC; CDR3aa: CATSRDRGGGETQYF
v_gene: TRBV7-9; d_gene: -; len: 14; j_gene: TRBJ1-2; abundance: -; CDR3nt: TGTGCCAGCACCCGACAGGACGACCCCTATGGCTACACCTTC; CDR3aa: CASTRQDDPYGYTF
v_gene: TRBV28; d_gene: TRBD1; len: 14; j_gene: TRBJ1-4; abundance: -; CDR3nt: TGTGCCAGTTTACAGGGGGCAACTAATGAAAAACTGTTTTTT; CDR3aa: CASLQGATNEKLFF
v_gene: TRBV29-1; d_gene: -; len: 13; j_gene: TRBJ1-1; abundance: -; CDR3nt: TGCAGCGTTGACGAACAGGTGGGCACTGAAGCTTTCTTT; CDR3aa: CSVDEQVGTEAFF
v_gene: TRBV19; d_gene: TRBD2; len: 16; j_gene: TRBJ2-1; abundance: -; CDR3nt: TGTGCCAGTAGTCCAACCGGGACTAGCGGCTACAATGAGCAGTTCTTC; CDR3aa: CASSPTGTSGYNEQFF
v_gene: TRBV7-3; d_gene: -; len: 16; j_gene: TRBJ2-1; abundance: once; CDR3nt: TGTGCCAGCAGCTTGCTCCGGCGAACCCGCGGCAATGAGCAGTTCTTC; CDR3aa: CASSLLRRTRGNEQFF
v_gene: TRBV15; d_gene: -; len: 13; j_gene: TRBJ1-4; abundance: -; CDR3nt: TGTGCCGCGTCCCGGGGGGGGCGGGAAAAACTGTTTTTT; CDR3aa: CAASRGGREKLFF
v_gene: TRBV2; d_gene: TRBD1; len: 12; j_gene: TRBJ2-2; abundance: -; CDR3nt: TGTGCCAGCAGACAGGGGGCCGGGGAGCTGTTTTTT; CDR3aa: CASRQGAGELFF
v_gene: TRBV19; d_gene: -; len: 14; j_gene: TRBJ2-4; abundance: -; CDR3nt: TGTGCCAGTAGTACGCCGAGCTCAAAAAACATTCAGTACTTC; CDR3aa: CASSTPSSKNIQYF
v_gene: TRBV27; d_gene: -; len: 17; j_gene: TRBJ2-3; abundance: -; CDR3nt: TGTGCCAGCAGTTTATCTCTGTCTAGCGCTGGACTTGATACGCAGTATTTT; CDR3aa: CASSLSLSSAGLDTQYF
v_gene: TRBV29-1; d_gene: TRBD2; len: 15; j_gene: TRBJ2-7; abundance: -; CDR3nt: TGCAGCGTTGCCGGGACTAGCGGGAGGATATACGAGCAGTACTTC; CDR3aa: CSVAGTSGRIYEQYF
v_gene: TRBV5-8; d_gene: -; len: 10; j_gene: TRBJ2-7; abundance: -; CDR3nt: TGTGCCAGTCTCTCGGGGGAGCAGTACTTC; CDR3aa: CASLSGEQYF
v_gene: TRBV7-2; d_gene: -; len: 15; j_gene: TRBJ1-5; abundance: -; CDR3nt: TGTGCCAGCAGCTTAGCGGGGGGCGGGGTTCAGCCCCAGCATTTT; CDR3aa: CASSLAGGGVQPQHF
v_gene: TRBV21-1; d_gene: -; len: 12; j_gene: TRBJ2-7; abundance: -; CDR3nt: TGTGCCAGTTCAGCAGGGAGCTACGAGCAGTACTTC; CDR3aa: CASSAGSYEQYF
v_gene: TRBV4-2; d_gene: -; len: 16; j_gene: TRBJ2-2; abundance: -; CDR3nt: TGTGCCAGCAGCCAAGATGGGGGCTCGAACACCGGGGAGCTGTTTTTT; CDR3aa: CASSQDGGSNTGELFF
v_gene: TRBV6-6; d_gene: -; len: 15; j_gene: TRBJ1-2; abundance: once; CDR3nt: TGTGCCAGCAAATTAACAAGGGACAAGAACTATGGCTACACCTTC; CDR3aa: CASKLTRDKNYGYTF
v_gene: TRBV28; d_gene: -; len: 13; j_gene: TRBJ1-1; abundance: few; CDR3nt: TGTGCCAGCAGACACGGGGTGAACACTGAAGCTTTCTTT; CDR3aa: CASRHGVNTEAFF
v_gene: TRBV5-1; d_gene: -; len: 14; j_gene: TRBJ1-1; abundance: -; CDR3nt: TGCGCCAGCAGCTTGGCTACTCTGAACACTGAAGCTTTCTTT; CDR3aa: CASSLATLNTEAFF
v_gene: TRBV5-1; d_gene: -; len: 14; j_gene: TRBJ2-1; abundance: -; CDR3nt: TGCGCCAGCAGTTCAGCGGAGCTCTACAATGAGCAGTTCTTC; CDR3aa: CASSSAELYNEQFF
v_gene: TRBV18; d_gene: TRBD2; len: 16; j_gene: TRBJ2-5; abundance: -; CDR3nt: TGTGCCAGCTCTCCGCAATTGGCGGCGGGAGGGGAGACCCAGTACTTC; CDR3aa: CASSPQLAAGGETQYF
v_gene: TRBV6-1; d_gene: -; len: 14; j_gene: TRBJ1-4; abundance: -; CDR3nt: TGTGCCAGCAGTGAACATGGAGTAAATGAAAAACTGTTTTTT; CDR3aa: CASSEHGVNEKLFF
v_gene: TRBV4-2; d_gene: -; len: 13; j_gene: TRBJ2-3; abundance: many; CDR3nt: TGTGCCAGCAGCCAAGATTGGGGAACTACGCAGTATTTT; CDR3aa: CASSQDWGTTQYF
v_gene: TRBV4-1; d_gene: TRBD1; len: 14; j_gene: TRBJ2-1; abundance: -; CDR3nt: TGCGCCAGCAGCCAAGATGATTGGACAGGCAAGCAGTTCTTC; CDR3aa: CASSQDDWTGKQFF
v_gene: TRBV30; d_gene: -; len: 14; j_gene: TRBJ2-3; abundance: -; CDR3nt: TGTGCCTGGAGTGTAAAAGGGGTTGCAGATACGCAGTATTTT; CDR3aa: CAWSVKGVADTQYF
v_gene: TRBV6-1; d_gene: TRBD1; len: 15; j_gene: TRBJ2-7; abundance: -; CDR3nt: TGTGCCAGCAGTGAGGTGGACAGGGTAAACCGCGAGCAGTACTTC; CDR3aa: CASSEVDRVNREQYF
v_gene: TRBV9; d_gene: TRBD1; len: 13; j_gene: TRBJ2-1; abundance: -; CDR3nt: TGTGCCAGCAGTCTTACAGGGGGCATGGAGCAGTTCTTC; CDR3aa: CASSLTGGMEQFF
v_gene: TRBV28; d_gene: TRBD1; len: 15; j_gene: TRBJ1-5; abundance: -; CDR3nt: TGTGCCAGCATCCCTCCGACAGGGGGGGATCAGCCCCAGCATTTT; CDR3aa: CASIPPTGGDQPQHF
v_gene: TRBV14; d_gene: -; len: 18; j_gene: TRBJ2-3; abundance: -; CDR3nt: TGTGCCAGCAGCCCGCAACGCAAAAGGGTCCTAGACACAGATACGCAGTATTTT; CDR3aa: CASSPQRKRVLDTDTQYF
v_gene: TRBV19; d_gene: -; len: 14; j_gene: TRBJ1-4; abundance: -; CDR3nt: TGTGCCAGTAGTATACTTGCAACTAATGAAAAACTGTTTTTT; CDR3aa: CASSILATNEKLFF